This is a list of T cell receptor beta chains from one sample in a study of CD8 T cells in Susac syndrome. TCRdb called the immunoSEQ multiplex PCR reads again in MiXCR, with one record for every CDR3 protein. The table includes over 100,000 distinct CDR3 sequences, roughly 94% detected once. Sequenced material: CD8+ T cells from PBMCs. These receptors were collected from a human donor with Susac syndrome. Both conserved end residues are part of each CDR3. Each record gives: D gene, J gene, clone size, V gene, CDR3 DNA, CDR3 protein. A D gene is named only where the DNA matches it firmly. Clone size is shown for a subset of rows, as once, few, many or a class of expanded clone.

D gene: TRBD1; J gene: TRBJ1-2; clone size: NA; V gene: TRBV4-1; CDR3 DNA: TGCGCCAGCAGCCAAGTCAAGGGACAGGGGGTCTATGGCTACACCTTC; CDR3 protein: CASSQVKGQGVYGYTF
D gene: NA; J gene: TRBJ2-3; clone size: NA; V gene: TRBV2; CDR3 DNA: TGTGCCAGCAGTGAACGTTGGGCAGATACGCAGTATTTT; CDR3 protein: CASSERWADTQYF
D gene: TRBD2; J gene: TRBJ2-4; clone size: NA; V gene: TRBV3-1; CDR3 DNA: TGTGCCAGCAGCCAACTAACTAGCGGAGGCATTCAGTACTTC; CDR3 protein: CASSQLTSGGIQYF
D gene: NA; J gene: TRBJ2-7; clone size: NA; V gene: TRBV14; CDR3 DNA: TGTGCCAGCAGCCCGGGCCACGAGCAGTACTTC; CDR3 protein: CASSPGHEQYF
D gene: TRBD1; J gene: TRBJ1-1; clone size: NA; V gene: TRBV7-9; CDR3 DNA: TGTGCCAGCAGCCGAGGGACAGGGGGGGTTGAAGCTTTCTTT; CDR3 protein: CASSRGTGGVEAFF
D gene: TRBD2; J gene: TRBJ2-1; clone size: NA; V gene: TRBV11-2; CDR3 DNA: TGTGCCAGCAGCTCGGGACTAGCGGGGCCCTACAATGAGCAGTTCTTC; CDR3 protein: CASSSGLAGPYNEQFF
D gene: TRBD1; J gene: TRBJ2-2; clone size: NA; V gene: TRBV20-1; CDR3 DNA: TGCAGTGCTGACAGGGGGCAGACCGGGGAGCTGTTTTTT; CDR3 protein: CSADRGQTGELFF
D gene: NA; J gene: TRBJ1-1; clone size: NA; V gene: TRBV7-9; CDR3 DNA: TGTGCCAGCAGGCGGGTTAACACTGAAGCTTTCTTT; CDR3 protein: CASRRVNTEAFF
D gene: TRBD1; J gene: TRBJ2-7; clone size: NA; V gene: TRBV10-2; CDR3 DNA: TGCGCCAGCACGACAGGGAGTGCCTACGAGCAGTACTTC; CDR3 protein: CASTTGSAYEQYF
D gene: NA; J gene: TRBJ2-1; clone size: NA; V gene: TRBV7-9; CDR3 DNA: TGTGCCAGCAGCCCGCGGGGGCCCAGCGATGAGCAGTTCTTC; CDR3 protein: CASSPRGPSDEQFF
D gene: NA; J gene: TRBJ2-7; clone size: NA; V gene: TRBV4-1; CDR3 DNA: TGCGCCAGCAGCCAAGGAGTGAAAAGCTCCTACGAGCAGTACTTC; CDR3 protein: CASSQGVKSSYEQYF
D gene: TRBD2; J gene: TRBJ2-1; clone size: NA; V gene: TRBV4-1; CDR3 DNA: TGCGCCAGCAGCGCACGAACTAGCGGGGGTTACAATGAGCAGTTCTTC; CDR3 protein: CASSARTSGGYNEQFF
D gene: NA; J gene: TRBJ2-5; clone size: NA; V gene: TRBV12-3/TRBV12-4; CDR3 DNA: TGTGCCAGCAGTTTAGATGGGGGGGCCATTGAGACCCAGTACTTC; CDR3 protein: CASSLDGGAIETQYF
D gene: TRBD2; J gene: TRBJ2-3; clone size: NA; V gene: TRBV10-2; CDR3 DNA: TGCGCCAGCAGTGAGCGTATGGCGGGGGGGCCTGGAGATACGCAGTATTTT; CDR3 protein: CASSERMAGGPGDTQYF
D gene: NA; J gene: TRBJ1-2; clone size: NA; V gene: TRBV27; CDR3 DNA: TGTGCCACTTACTTTGGGTATGGCTACACCTTC; CDR3 protein: CATYFGYGYTF
D gene: NA; J gene: TRBJ2-7; clone size: NA; V gene: TRBV16; CDR3 DNA: TGTGCCAGCAGCCAAAATGTTGTAACCTCCTACGAGCAGTACTTC; CDR3 protein: CASSQNVVTSYEQYF
D gene: NA; J gene: TRBJ1-2; clone size: NA; V gene: TRBV27; CDR3 DNA: TGTGCCAGCAGTTTAGGAGGGCCCTATGGCTACACCTTC; CDR3 protein: CASSLGGPYGYTF
D gene: TRBD1; J gene: TRBJ2-7; clone size: NA; V gene: TRBV12-3/TRBV12-4; CDR3 DNA: TGTGCCAGCAGTTTAGCTGGACAGGGTGCTTACGAGCAGTACTTC; CDR3 protein: CASSLAGQGAYEQYF
D gene: NA; J gene: TRBJ2-1; clone size: NA; V gene: TRBV7-6; CDR3 DNA: TGTGCCAGCAGCTTAGACCCAACGGGATTAAATGAGCAGTTCTTC; CDR3 protein: CASSLDPTGLNEQFF
D gene: NA; J gene: TRBJ1-2; clone size: NA; V gene: TRBV20-1; CDR3 DNA: TGCAGTACATCGGCGATACATGGCTACACCTTC; CDR3 protein: CSTSAIHGYTF
D gene: TRBD2; J gene: TRBJ2-5; clone size: NA; V gene: TRBV6-5; CDR3 DNA: TGTGCCAGCAGTTACGCGGGGGGGGCGGAGACCCAGTACTTC; CDR3 protein: CASSYAGGAETQYF
D gene: TRBD2; J gene: TRBJ2-7; clone size: NA; V gene: TRBV7-2; CDR3 DNA: TGTGCCAGCAGCTTCGGAGCGGGGGGGCCCTACGAGCAGTACTTC; CDR3 protein: CASSFGAGGPYEQYF
D gene: NA; J gene: TRBJ2-5; clone size: NA; V gene: TRBV20-1; CDR3 DNA: TGCAGTGCTAGAGGCGTAGCGCAAAGGGAGACCCAGTACTTC; CDR3 protein: CSARGVAQRETQYF
D gene: NA; J gene: TRBJ1-6; clone size: NA; V gene: TRBV5-1; CDR3 DNA: TGCGCCAGCAGCCCGTCAGTGGGGTCCTATAATTCACCCCTCCACTTT; CDR3 protein: CASSPSVGSYNSPLHF
D gene: TRBD1; J gene: TRBJ2-1; clone size: NA; V gene: TRBV12-3/TRBV12-4; CDR3 DNA: TGTGCCAGCAGTGCAACCGACGACAGGGTAAATGAGCAGTTCTTC; CDR3 protein: CASSATDDRVNEQFF
D gene: NA; J gene: TRBJ2-3; clone size: NA; V gene: TRBV20-1; CDR3 DNA: TGCAGTGCTCCCCCTAGGGATTTGGATACGCAGTATTTT; CDR3 protein: CSAPPRDLDTQYF
D gene: TRBD1; J gene: TRBJ2-1; clone size: NA; V gene: TRBV9; CDR3 DNA: TGTGCCAGCAGCGCCGCCCCGGACAGGGTTTTGGACAATGAGCAGTTCTTC; CDR3 protein: CASSAAPDRVLDNEQFF
D gene: NA; J gene: TRBJ2-7; clone size: NA; V gene: TRBV29-1; CDR3 DNA: TGCAGCGTTGGGATCCCGGGTCATAAAATCTACGAGCAGTACTTC; CDR3 protein: CSVGIPGHKIYEQYF
D gene: TRBD2; J gene: TRBJ2-5; clone size: many; V gene: TRBV13; CDR3 DNA: TGTGCCAGCAGCTTACGGACTAGCGGTCAAGAGACCCAGTACTTC; CDR3 protein: CASSLRTSGQETQYF
D gene: TRBD2; J gene: TRBJ2-5; clone size: NA; V gene: TRBV7-8; CDR3 DNA: TGTGCCAGCAGCTTGGGGACTAGCGTCCAAGAGACCCAGTACTTC; CDR3 protein: CASSLGTSVQETQYF
D gene: NA; J gene: TRBJ2-2; clone size: NA; V gene: TRBV4-3; CDR3 DNA: TGCGCCAGCAGCCAAGAGGCGGGGATCGGGGAGCTGTTTTTT; CDR3 protein: CASSQEAGIGELFF
D gene: NA; J gene: TRBJ1-1; clone size: NA; V gene: TRBV27; CDR3 DNA: TGTGCCACCTATGGGGGGATTGAAGCTTTCTTT; CDR3 protein: CATYGGIEAFF
D gene: NA; J gene: TRBJ2-3; clone size: once; V gene: TRBV11-2; CDR3 DNA: TGTGCCAGCGGAATGGGGGCTAATACGCAGTATTTT; CDR3 protein: CASGMGANTQYF
D gene: TRBD1; J gene: TRBJ2-7; clone size: NA; V gene: TRBV29-1; CDR3 DNA: TGCAGCGTCGCAGACAGGGGCGGCTACGAGCAGTACTTC; CDR3 protein: CSVADRGGYEQYF
D gene: NA; J gene: TRBJ1-2; clone size: NA; V gene: TRBV9; CDR3 DNA: TGTGCCAGCAGCGTAGATCACGGGGCAGGGAGGGATGGCTACACCTTC; CDR3 protein: CASSVDHGAGRDGYTF
D gene: TRBD1; J gene: TRBJ1-1; clone size: NA; V gene: TRBV29-1; CDR3 DNA: TGCAGCGTTGCGGGGACAGGTGAGAACACTGAAGCTTTCTTT; CDR3 protein: CSVAGTGENTEAFF
D gene: TRBD2; J gene: TRBJ2-7; clone size: NA; V gene: TRBV27; CDR3 DNA: TGTGCCAGCAGCCAGCCAGCGGGGGGCTCACCCTACGAGCAGTACTTC; CDR3 protein: CASSQPAGGSPYEQYF
D gene: TRBD1; J gene: TRBJ2-3; clone size: NA; V gene: TRBV12-5; CDR3 DNA: TGTGCTAGTGCCTTCATTACAGGGGCGCCAGATACGCAGTATTTT; CDR3 protein: CASAFITGAPDTQYF
D gene: TRBD2; J gene: TRBJ2-1; clone size: NA; V gene: TRBV3-1; CDR3 DNA: TGTGCCAGCAGCCTGCGGCGGGGGGGCACCAATAGTGAGCAGTTCTTC; CDR3 protein: CASSLRRGGTNSEQFF
D gene: NA; J gene: TRBJ2-7; clone size: NA; V gene: TRBV27; CDR3 DNA: TGTGCCAGCACCACTGTAGGAGGATCCTACGAGCAGTACTTC; CDR3 protein: CASTTVGGSYEQYF
D gene: NA; J gene: TRBJ1-6; clone size: NA; V gene: TRBV4-1; CDR3 DNA: TGCGCCAGCAGCCAAGACGTTTCACCCCTCCACTTT; CDR3 protein: CASSQDVSPLHF
D gene: TRBD1; J gene: TRBJ2-3; clone size: once; V gene: TRBV7-2; CDR3 DNA: TGTGCCAGCAGTCGGACGACAGGGGACGCAGATACGCAGTATTTT; CDR3 protein: CASSRTTGDADTQYF
D gene: NA; J gene: TRBJ1-1; clone size: NA; V gene: TRBV4-1; CDR3 DNA: TGCGCCAGCAGCCAAGTGGACACTGAAGCTTTCTTT; CDR3 protein: CASSQVDTEAFF
D gene: NA; J gene: TRBJ2-1; clone size: few; V gene: TRBV12-3/TRBV12-4; CDR3 DNA: TGTGCCAGCAGTAACAATGAGCAGTTCTTC; CDR3 protein: CASSNNEQFF
D gene: NA; J gene: TRBJ1-5; clone size: NA; V gene: TRBV3-1; CDR3 DNA: TGTGCCAGCAGCCAACGAAGCGGGGACAATCAGCCCCAGCATTTT; CDR3 protein: CASSQRSGDNQPQHF
D gene: NA; J gene: TRBJ1-2; clone size: NA; V gene: TRBV29-1; CDR3 DNA: TGCAGCGTTGCGGGGTGGGAGGGGACCAACTATGGCTACACCTTC; CDR3 protein: CSVAGWEGTNYGYTF
D gene: NA; J gene: TRBJ1-5; clone size: NA; V gene: TRBV2; CDR3 DNA: TGTGCCAGCAGTGAATTGGGGGTCGTTACGGATCAGCCCCAGCATTTT; CDR3 protein: CASSELGVVTDQPQHF